This TCR beta chain emerged from a study of a mutant IDH1 vaccine in newly diagnosed glioma. Background on the study: The start of vaccination came 4-6 weeks after radiotherapy alone, or with temozolomide cycles. V12 occurred at week 35 and V13 at week 47. Among treated patients, 62.5% were male and roughly 38% female, and mean age was approximately 40 years.

Sequenced by immunoSEQ multiplex PCR; TCRdb stores in-frame clones only, minus some. The sample includes approximately 80,000 clones, 81% seen only once; the top ten take 4% to 5.5%. V was cut by 6 bases and J by 3 bases, with 14 bases left in between. Germline CDR1 is MDHEN and CDR2 is SYDVKM. There are 14 residues in the CDR3. Time point given: week 47, end of study. Each vaccine dose was 300 ug of mutant IDH1 20-mer peptide, with topical imiquimod. For this clone: Its cognate antigen is unknown.

Sample: PBMCs, taken from a glioma patient whose treatment included an IDH1 peptide vaccine. The TCR sequence derives from a man aged 35 to 55 with glioma. V gene TRBV28 combines with J gene TRBJ1-1; the D gene is possibly TRBD1 (6 bases). The CDR3 bases are TGTGCCAGCAGGAGACAGGCGATGCACACTGAAGCTTTCTTT. Encoded protein: CASRRQAMHTEAFF.